This is a list of T cell receptor beta chains from one sample in a study of cytomegalovirus exposure and HLA in healthy donors. Method: immunoSEQ multiplex PCR; TCRdb's copy keeps in-frame clones and lacks some. The sample has 170,000 or so clones, roughly 80% seen once. The sequenced material came from PBMCs. These receptors originate from a woman younger than 45 in good health and CMV-seronegative. CDR3s include the opening cysteine and the closing phenylalanine or tryptophan. A D gene is named only where the DNA matches it firmly. Expanded clones are given a class, and other clones once, few, many or no size at all.

CDR3aa	CDR3nt	abundance	v_gene	j_gene	d_gene
CASSLALGTVQETQYF	TGCGCCAGCAGCTTGGCCCTAGGGACAGTTCAAGAGACCCAGTACTTC	few	TRBV5-1	TRBJ2-5	TRBD1
CASEWRNYGYTF	TGTGCCAGCGAGTGGAGGAACTATGGCTACACCTTC	once	TRBV28	TRBJ1-2	NA
CASSYSPYEQFF	TGTGCCAGCAGTTATTCCCCGTATGAGCAGTTCTTC	NA	TRBV6-5	TRBJ2-1	NA
CASSLGLAGGQWEQFF	TGCGCCAGCAGCTTGGGACTAGCGGGGGGCCAGTGGGAGCAGTTCTTC	few	TRBV5-1	TRBJ2-1	TRBD2
CASSRRGYSEAFF	TGTGCCAGCAGCCGGAGGGGTTACTCTGAAGCTTTCTTT	once	TRBV5-6	TRBJ1-1	NA
CASRDWGRGNGELFF	TGTGCCAGCAGGGACTGGGGCAGGGGTAACGGGGAGCTGTTTTTT	NA	TRBV6-1	TRBJ2-2	NA
CASSQGQFMNTEAFF	TGTGCCAGCAGCCAGGGACAGTTCATGAACACTGAAGCTTTCTTT	NA	TRBV4-2	TRBJ1-1	TRBD1
CASSPGVAGAFDEQFF	TGTGCCAGCTCACCAGGGGTAGCGGGGGCCTTCGATGAGCAGTTCTTC	NA	TRBV18	TRBJ2-1	TRBD2
CASSLGGGLGELFF	TGTGCCAGCAGCTTAGGGGGGGGGCTGGGGGAGCTGTTTTTT	NA	TRBV7-2	TRBJ2-2	NA
CAWARDRGNHNEQFF	TGTGCCTGGGCCCGGGACAGGGGGAACCACAATGAGCAGTTCTTC	NA	TRBV30	TRBJ2-1	TRBD1
CATSRDRRRSTDTQYF	TGTGCCACCAGCAGAGATAGAAGGCGGAGCACAGATACGCAGTATTTT	once	TRBV15	TRBJ2-3	NA
CASSLTVMNTEAFF	TGTGCCAGCAGCTTAACAGTAATGAACACTGAAGCTTTCTTT	NA	TRBV11-1	TRBJ1-1	NA
CASSQDYGELFF	TGTGCCAGCAGCCAAGATTACGGGGAGCTGTTTTTT	NA	TRBV4-2	TRBJ2-2	NA
CASSNRQGNQPQHF	TGTGCCAGCAGCAATCGACAGGGAAATCAGCCCCAGCATTTT	NA	TRBV7-2	TRBJ1-5	TRBD1
CASSLDWGDEQFF	TGTGCCAGCAGCTTAGATTGGGGCGATGAGCAGTTCTTC	NA	TRBV7-6	TRBJ2-1	NA
CASSLGVHEQYF	TGTGCCAGCAGCCTAGGGGTCCACGAGCAGTACTTC	NA	TRBV4-2	TRBJ2-7	NA
CASSAGGQAPIAKNIQYF	TGTGCCAGCAGCGCGGGGGGACAGGCGCCTATAGCCAAAAACATTCAGTACTTC	NA	TRBV9	TRBJ2-4	NA